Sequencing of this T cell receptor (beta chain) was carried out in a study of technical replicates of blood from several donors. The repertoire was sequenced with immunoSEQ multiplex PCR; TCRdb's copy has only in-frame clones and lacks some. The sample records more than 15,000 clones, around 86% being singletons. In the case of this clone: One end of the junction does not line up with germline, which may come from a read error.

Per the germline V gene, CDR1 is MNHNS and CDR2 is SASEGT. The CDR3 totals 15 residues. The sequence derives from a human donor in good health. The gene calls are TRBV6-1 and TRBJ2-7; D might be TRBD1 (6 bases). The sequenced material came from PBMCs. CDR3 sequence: CASGEDGTPSYEQYF. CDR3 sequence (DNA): TGTGCCAGCGGTGAAGACGGGACACCCTCCTACGAGCAGTACTTC.